These 29 T cell receptor beta chains were all obtained from the same sample, sequenced in a study of early T cells in non-severe SARS-CoV-2 infection. TCRdb re-analysed the 5' RACE reads in MiXCR, keeping a single row per CDR3 protein. The sample has tens of thousands of distinct CDR3 sequences; over 4.5% are singletons. The sequencing used whole blood, collected at baseline. The source of these receptors is an adult who was a healthcare worker with PCR-confirmed SARS-CoV-2 infection or an uninfected control (not recorded which).

There are many counts of this clonotype. The chain has TRBV10-3 and TRBJ1-1; the match to TRBD1 covers 7 bases. Unmatched junction bases numbered 2, after V lost 6 bases and J lost 1 base. Germline CDR1 reads ENHRY; CDR2 reads SYGVKD. CDR3 length equals 13 residues. Here the CDR3 DNA reads TGTGCCATCAGCGACAGGGCGAACACTGAAGCTTTCTTT. Protein sequence: CAISDRANTEAFF.

The table lists this clonotype with a few counts. The genes are TRBV29-1 and TRBJ2-1; tentatively, D is TRBD2 (6 bases). V was pared by 7 bases and J by 7 bases, with 20 bases between. The germline V gene has CDR1 SQVTM and CDR2 ANQGSEA. The CDR3 is made up of 14 amino acids. CDR3 sequence: CSGDPGSYSNEQFF. Written as DNA, the CDR3 is TGCAGCGGAGACCCCGGGAGTTATTCGAATGAGCAGTTCTTC.

This clonotype was seen at least ten times. This rearrangement joins TRBV7-2 to TRBJ2-5, with 9 nucleotides matching TRBD2. The CDR3 contains 15 residues. From germline, CDR1 is SGHTA and CDR2 FQGNSA. After removal of 5 bases from V and 4 bases from J, the junction contained 8 bases not matched to a gene. CDR3 amino acids: CASSKRTSVRETQYF. The CDR3 DNA is TGTGCCAGCAGCAAAAGGACTAGCGTTCGAGAGACCCAGTACTTC.

This clonotype was picked up many times. The chain has TRBV27 and TRBJ1-1; 9 nucleotides agree with TRBD1. This CDR3 contains 15 residues. Germline CDR1 and CDR2: MNHEY and SMNVEV (reference sequence). Germline trimming cut 5 bases from V and 1 base from J; bases unmatched to any gene: 5. The CDR3 spells CASSTGQGWNTEAFF. CDR3 DNA sequence: TGTGCCAGCAGTACGGGACAGGGCTGGAACACTGAAGCTTTCTTT.

This clonotype was observed many times. The chain is built from TRBV12-3 or TRBV12-4 and TRBJ2-7, with 12 bases matching TRBD2. This CDR3 has 14 residues. Trimming at V came to 5 bases and at J to 4 bases, leaving 3 bases not matched to a gene. CDR3 loop: CASSKTSGSYEQYF. CDR3 DNA: TGTGCCAGCAGTAAGACTAGCGGGAGTTACGAGCAGTACTTC.

This clonotype was picked up many times. The rearrangement links TRBV14 to TRBJ2-6; either TRBD1 or TRBD2 may supply D (5 bases each). V lost 7 bases to trimming and J lost 0 bases, with 16 bases between them. The CDR3 totals 17 residues. Germline CDR1 reads SGHDN; CDR2 reads FVKESK. This CDR3 reads CASNQVGTHSGANVLTF. The CDR3 DNA reads TGTGCCAGCAACCAGGTGGGGACCCACTCTGGGGCCAACGTCCTGACTTTC.

This clonotype was counted many times. The J gene is TRBJ2-7, the V gene TRBV29-1; D may be TRBD2 (6 bases). The germline CDR1 and CDR2 sequences are SQVTM and ANQGSEA. The ends were cut back, 4 bases at V and 5 bases at J, with 15 bases in the middle. The CDR3 totals 13 residues. DNA of the CDR3: TGCAGCGTTGGCGGGGTCCGGAAGGACGAGCAGTACTTC. It is translated as CSVGGVRKDEQYF.

This clonotype was detected many times. The chain combines TRBV24-1 with TRBJ1-1; D gene uncertain. This CDR3 contains 13 residues. V was trimmed by 3 bases and J by 2 bases, leaving 6 bases between them. CDR1 KGHDR and CDR2 SFDVKD come from the germline V gene. The CDR3 bases are TGTGCCACCAGTGATACACCTAACACTGAAGCTTTCTTT. Its protein product is CATSDTPNTEAFF.

This clonotype was counted ten times or more. The gene calls are TRBV7-2 and TRBJ1-2; D gene ambiguous. Trimming removed 5 bases from V and 9 bases from J, with 13 bases in between. This CDR3 comprises 12 residues. Germline CDR1 is SGHTA and CDR2 is FQGNSA. DNA for the CDR3: TGTGCCAGCAGCACTAGGACGGTACGCTACACCTTC. This translates into CASSTRTVRYTF.

This clonotype appeared many times. The rearrangement links TRBV18 to TRBJ2-1, with 8 bases matching TRBD2. The CDR3 has 15 residues. V lost 0 bases, J lost 6 bases, and 4 bases stayed unmatched. The germline V gene encodes CDR1 KGHSH and CDR2 LQKENI. CDR3 DNA: TGTGCCAGCTCACCACCGGGACTAGAGGTCAATGAGCAGTTCTTC. Translated: CASSPPGLEVNEQFF.

This clonotype was picked up many times. This chain links TRBV7-2 with TRBJ2-2; D not certain. V was trimmed by 1 base and J by 0 bases, leaving 6 bases between them. The CDR3 has 15 residues. The V gene's germline CDR1 is SGHTA and CDR2 FQGNSA. DNA of the CDR3: TGTGCCAGCAGCTTAGACGGTACGAACACCGGGGAGCTGTTTTTT. Translated: CASSLDGTNTGELFF.

This clonotype was observed at least ten times. The J gene is TRBJ1-1, the V gene TRBV5-1, with a tentative D call TRBD1 (5 bases). Trimming took 4 bases from V and 6 from J, leaving 10 bases between them. The CDR3 length is 12 residues. Germline V gene data show CDR1 as SGHRS and CDR2 as YFSETQ. CDR3 protein: CASSRDRSEAFF. CDR3 in DNA: TGCGCCAGCAGCAGGGACCGCTCTGAAGCTTTCTTT.

This clonotype was observed a few times. The gene calls are TRBV20-1 and TRBJ2-1; D may be TRBD2 (7 bases). V was cut by 5 bases and J by 8 bases, with 28 bases left in between. The CDR3 has 17 residues. Germline assignment: CDR1 DFQATT and CDR2 SNEGSKA (reference sequence). CDR3 region: CSAPHRGGGRLADEQFF. CDR3 nucleotide sequence: TGCAGTGCTCCGCACCGAGGGGGGGGGAGGCTAGCGGATGAGCAGTTCTTC.

The chain employs TRBV24-1 and TRBJ2-1; TRBD1 agrees at 10 bases. V trimming: 5 bases; J trimming: 4 bases; junction bases outside the gene matches: 1. Germline CDR1 is KGHDR and CDR2 is SFDVKD. The CDR3 contains 14 residues. Written as DNA, the CDR3 is TGTGCCACCAGTGGGGACAGGGGATACAATGAGCAGTTCTTC. The encoded protein is CATSGDRGYNEQFF.

The chain employs TRBV12-3 or TRBV12-4 and TRBJ2-1; TRBD2 matches 12 bases. CDR3 length: 14 residues. V gave up 10 bases and J gave up 12 bases; unmatched junction bases: 13. CDR3 sequence reads: CATKLAGGIEGQFF. CDR3 nucleotides: TGTGCCACTAAACTAGCGGGGGGAATCGAAGGGCAGTTCTTC.

Ten or more counts support this clonotype. The chain combines TRBV7-8 with TRBJ1-5; D may be TRBD1 (6 bases). The CDR3 length is 17 residues. V was trimmed by 1 base and J by 0 bases, leaving 13 bases between them. Per the germline V gene, CDR1 is SGHVS and CDR2 is FQNEAQ. The CDR3 protein is CASSLGPLGASNQPQHF. The DNA for the CDR3 is TGTGCCAGCAGCTTAGGGCCCCTGGGGGCTAGCAATCAGCCCCAGCATTTT.

Many counts were recorded for this clonotype. V usage is TRBV29-1 and J usage is TRBJ2-1; 7 bases are a match to TRBD2. Trimming removed 1 base from V and 4 bases from J; junction bases left unmatched: 7. The CDR3 contains 15 residues. Germline CDR1 SQVTM, CDR2 ANQGSEA. The CDR3 spells CSVEGALAAYNEQFF. In DNA form, the CDR3 reads TGCAGCGTTGAAGGCGCCCTAGCGGCTTACAATGAGCAGTTCTTC.

This clonotype was observed at least ten times. The CDR3 here is CASSLTGSEAFF. The CDR3 DNA follows: TGTGCCAGCAGCTTGACAGGGTCTGAAGCTTTCTTT. This sequence joins TRBV7-8 and TRBJ1-1; TRBD1 aligns across 7 bases. In germline, CDR1 is SGHVS, CDR2 FQNEAQ. The CDR3 is 12 residues long. V shed 3 bases and J 6 bases; nucleotides not matched to a gene: 1.

This clonotype was observed a few times. V usage is TRBV20-1 and J usage is TRBJ1-2, with D possibly TRBD1 on 5 matching bases. Deletions cut 6 bases from V and 5 bases from J, with 16 bases between. CDR3 length: 13 residues. Germline CDR1 reads DFQATT; CDR2 reads SNEGSKA (reference sequence). Written as DNA, the CDR3 is TGCAGTGCCGGAGGACACTCTGAGTATGGCTACACCTTC. Its translation is CSAGGHSEYGYTF.

This clonotype was counted ten times or more. This sequence joins TRBV6-5 and TRBJ2-1; D is perhaps TRBD2 (6 bases). The CDR3 extends over 15 amino acids. From germline, CDR1 is MNHEY and CDR2 SVGAGI. Trimming took off 0 bases at V and 4 bases at J, with 10 bases between the two ends. The chain's CDR3 is CASSYSPGSYNEQFF. The CDR3 DNA is TGTGCCAGCAGTTACTCCCCCGGGAGTTACAATGAGCAGTTCTTC.

This clonotype was seen at least ten times. The chain employs TRBV25-1 and TRBJ1-6; D perhaps matches TRBD1 (6 bases). CDR1 and CDR2 from the germline V gene are MGHDK and SYGVNS. The CDR3 sequence is 15 residues long. The V and J ends lost 1 base and 9 bases respectively, with 13 bases between them. CDR3 protein: CASSESDSPLSPLHF. CDR3 nucleotide sequence: TGTGCCAGCAGTGAATCGGACAGCCCTCTTTCACCCCTCCACTTT.

This clonotype was picked up many times. The chain couples TRBV29-1 to TRBJ1-4; D is unclear. The germline CDR1 and CDR2 sequences are SQVTM and ANQGSEA. V dropped 0 bases and J dropped 8 bases, with 13 bases sitting between them. This CDR3 is 14 amino acids long. CDR3: CSVEDHGGREKLFF. The CDR3 coding sequence is TGCAGCGTTGAAGATCACGGAGGGCGCGAAAAACTGTTTTTT.

In its sample, this clonotype was seen many times. The J gene is TRBJ2-4, the V gene TRBV4-3, with D possibly matching TRBD1 (7 bases). Trimming took 0 bases from V and 6 from J, leaving 18 bases between them. The CDR3 is made up of 17 amino acids. Per germline, CDR1 LGHNA and CDR2 YSLEER. CDR3 sequence (DNA): TGCGCCAGCAGCCAAGATCCGCGGCAGGGGGGCGGAAACATTCAGTACTTC. It encodes CASSQDPRQGGGNIQYF.

This clonotype was detected ten times or more. The V gene is TRBV7-2, the J gene TRBJ2-2; D is ambiguous. CDR1 and CDR2 from the germline V gene are SGHTA and FQGNSA. This CDR3 contains 16 residues. Trimming cost V 4 bases and J 2 bases, with 14 bases left between them. CDR3 bases: TGTGCCAGCAGCTGGTTGGGCGTTGGAAACACCGGGGAGCTGTTTTTT. Translating gives CASSWLGVGNTGELFF.

This clonotype was seen more than once but under ten times. The V gene is TRBV7-7, the J gene TRBJ2-5, with TRBD2 matching over 12 bases. The trim removed 5 bases at V and 1 base at J, leaving 8 bases unmatched. The CDR3 spans 17 residues. Germline values: CDR1 SSHAT, CDR2 FNYEAQ (reference sequence). The CDR3 reads CASSMETSGGSQETQYF. The CDR3 DNA reads as TGTGCCAGCAGCATGGAGACTAGCGGGGGTAGCCAAGAGACCCAGTACTTC.

The rearrangement links TRBV7-9 to TRBJ2-2; D might be TRBD2 (5 bases). Germline V gene lookup returns CDR1 SEHNR and CDR2 FQNEAQ (reference sequence). Trimming took off 3 bases at V and 5 bases at J, with 7 bases between the two ends. The CDR3 is made up of 13 amino acids. For the CDR3, the DNA is TGTGCCAGCAGCTTTCGGGATACCGGGGAGCTGTTTTTT. It specifies CASSFRDTGELFF.

This clonotype occurred many times. The rearrangement joins TRBV30 to TRBJ2-5, with no clear D. Germline assignment: CDR1 GTSNPN and CDR2 SVGIG (reference sequence). This CDR3 is built from 12 residues. V gave up 4 bases and J gave up 4 bases, with 10 bases separating them. The CDR3 nucleotides are TGTGCCTGGACTTGGGCAGGAGAGACCCAGTACTTC. This sequence encodes CAWTWAGETQYF.

The rearrangement joins TRBV5-1 to TRBJ2-7; possibly TRBD2 for D (6 bases). V was shortened by 4 bases and J by 2 bases, with 16 bases between the two germline ends. Germline CDR1 reads SGHRS; CDR2 reads YFSETQ. CDR3 size: 15 residues. The CDR3 DNA reads TGCGCCAGCAGCGTCACCGGGACTGCGACCTACGAGCAGTACTTC. This encodes CASSVTGTATYEQYF.

By proportion, this clonotype is medium-sized. The rearrangement uses TRBV20-1 and TRBJ1-6; 7 bases fit TRBD1. Per the germline V gene, CDR1 is DFQATT and CDR2 is SNEGSKA (reference sequence). V lost 2 bases and J lost 4; bases outside the gene matches: 5. This CDR3 is 15 amino acids long. The CDR3 reads CSARPGTVYNSPLHF. In DNA form, the CDR3 reads TGCAGTGCTAGACCCGGGACAGTTTATAATTCACCCCTCCACTTT.